This T cell receptor (beta chain) was documented in a study of cytomegalovirus exposure and HLA in healthy donors. Points on this clone: Its specificity is unknown.

Findings of the study overall: According to an earlier analysis, most TCR beta V segments yielded productive rearrangements about 87% or about 30% of the time.

The CDR3 is 15 residues long. Germline trimming cut 3 bases from V and 5 bases from J; bases unmatched to any gene: 8. Per germline, CDR1 SGDLS and CDR2 YYNGEE. The PCR used 60 Vbeta and 13 Jbeta primers. TCRdb's table, derived via immunoSEQ multiplex PCR, lists solely in-frame clones and lacks some. This sample contains around 70,000 clones. The chain has TRBV9 and TRBJ2-5; TRBD1 matches 9 bases. The receptor was derived from a boy younger than 18 in good health and CMV-seronegative. Sequenced material: PBMCs. The CDR3 DNA follows: TGTGCCAGCAGCGGCGGGACAGGGTGGATTGAGACCCAGTACTTC. Amino acids: CASSGGTGWIETQYF.